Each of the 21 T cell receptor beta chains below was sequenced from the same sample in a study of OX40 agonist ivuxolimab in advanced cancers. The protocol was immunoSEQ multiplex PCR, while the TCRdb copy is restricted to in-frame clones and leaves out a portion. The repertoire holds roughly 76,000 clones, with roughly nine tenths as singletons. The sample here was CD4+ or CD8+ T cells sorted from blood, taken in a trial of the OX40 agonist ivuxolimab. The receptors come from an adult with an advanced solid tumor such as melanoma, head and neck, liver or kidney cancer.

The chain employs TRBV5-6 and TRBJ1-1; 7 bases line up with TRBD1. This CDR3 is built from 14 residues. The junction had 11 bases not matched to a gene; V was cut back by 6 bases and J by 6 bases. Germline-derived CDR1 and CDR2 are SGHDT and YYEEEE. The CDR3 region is CASNYYFRGSEAFF. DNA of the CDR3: TGTGCCAGCAACTACTACTTCAGGGGGTCTGAAGCTTTCTTT. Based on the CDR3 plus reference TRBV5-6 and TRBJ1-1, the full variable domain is DAGVTQSPTHLIKTRGQQVTLRCSPKSGHDTVSWYQQALGQGPQFIFQYYEEEERQRGNFPDRFSGHQFPNYSSELNVNALLLGDSALYLCASNYYFRGSEAFFGQGTRLTVV.

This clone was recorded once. CDR3 coding DNA: TGTGCCAGCAGCGTCGGAGGGGCCGGCAATCAGCCCCAGCATTTT. It specifies CASSVGGAGNQPQHF. The genes are TRBV6-1 and TRBJ1-5; tentatively, D is TRBD1 (5 bases). V was pared by 6 bases and J by 2 bases, with 14 bases between. The CDR3 extends over 15 amino acids. From germline, CDR1 is MNHNS and CDR2 SASEGT.

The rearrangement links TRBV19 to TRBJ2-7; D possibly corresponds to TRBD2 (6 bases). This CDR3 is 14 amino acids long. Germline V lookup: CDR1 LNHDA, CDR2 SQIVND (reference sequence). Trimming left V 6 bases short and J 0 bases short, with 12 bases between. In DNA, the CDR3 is TGTGCCAGTAGCGGGACGGACTACTCCTACGAGCAGTACTTC. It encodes CASSGTDYSYEQYF.

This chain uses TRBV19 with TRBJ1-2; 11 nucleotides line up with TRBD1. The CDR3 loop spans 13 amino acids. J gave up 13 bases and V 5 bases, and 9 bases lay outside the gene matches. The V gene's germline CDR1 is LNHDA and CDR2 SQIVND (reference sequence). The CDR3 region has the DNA TGTGCCAGTAGTCCCTCGGACAGGGGGCTCGGCACCTTC. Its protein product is CASSPSDRGLGTF.

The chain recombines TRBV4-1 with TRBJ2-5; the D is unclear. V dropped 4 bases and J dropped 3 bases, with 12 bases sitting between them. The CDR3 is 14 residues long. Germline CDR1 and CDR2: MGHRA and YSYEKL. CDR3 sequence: CASSLTDSEETQYF. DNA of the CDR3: TGCGCCAGCAGCCTGACGGATTCCGAAGAGACCCAGTACTTC.

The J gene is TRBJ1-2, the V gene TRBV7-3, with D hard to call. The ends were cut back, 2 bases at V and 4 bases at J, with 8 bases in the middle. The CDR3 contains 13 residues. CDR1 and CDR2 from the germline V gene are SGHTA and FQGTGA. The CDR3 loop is CASSLETGYGYTF. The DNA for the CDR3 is TGTGCCAGCAGCTTAGAGACCGGCTATGGCTACACCTTC.

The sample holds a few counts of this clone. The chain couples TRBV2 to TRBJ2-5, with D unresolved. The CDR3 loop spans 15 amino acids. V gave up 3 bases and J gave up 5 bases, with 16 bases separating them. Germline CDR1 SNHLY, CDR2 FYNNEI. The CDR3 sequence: CASSDAAVFGETQYF. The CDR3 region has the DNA TGTGCCAGCAGTGACGCGGCAGTATTTGGGGAGACCCAGTACTTC.

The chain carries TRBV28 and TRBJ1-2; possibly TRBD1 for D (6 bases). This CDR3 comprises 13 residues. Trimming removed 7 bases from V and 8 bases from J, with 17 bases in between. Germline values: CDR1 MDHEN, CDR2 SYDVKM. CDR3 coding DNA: TGTGCCAGCACCATGGGGGGCAGGTGGGGCTACACCTTC. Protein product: CASTMGGRWGYTF.

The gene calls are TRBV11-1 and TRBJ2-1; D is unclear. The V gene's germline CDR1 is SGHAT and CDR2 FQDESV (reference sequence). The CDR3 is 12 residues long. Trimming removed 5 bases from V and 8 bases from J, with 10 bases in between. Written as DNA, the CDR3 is TGTGCCAGCAGCGAAGGCCGAGATGAGCAGTTCTTC. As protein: CASSEGRDEQFF.

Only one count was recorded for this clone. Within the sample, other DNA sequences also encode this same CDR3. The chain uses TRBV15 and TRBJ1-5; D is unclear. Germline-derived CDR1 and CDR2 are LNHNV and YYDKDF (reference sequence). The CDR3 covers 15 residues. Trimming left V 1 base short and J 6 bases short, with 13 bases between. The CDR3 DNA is TGTGCCACCAGCAGAGGATCTCAACGAAGTCAGCCCCAGCATTTT. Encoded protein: CATSRGSQRSQPQHF.

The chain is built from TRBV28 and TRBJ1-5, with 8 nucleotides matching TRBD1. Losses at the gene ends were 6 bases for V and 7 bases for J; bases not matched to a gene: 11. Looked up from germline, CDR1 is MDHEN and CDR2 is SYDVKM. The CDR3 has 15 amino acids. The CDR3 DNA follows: TGTGCCAGCAGAGGGACGGACAGGGTGGGGCAGCCCCAGCATTTT. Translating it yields CASRGTDRVGQPQHF.

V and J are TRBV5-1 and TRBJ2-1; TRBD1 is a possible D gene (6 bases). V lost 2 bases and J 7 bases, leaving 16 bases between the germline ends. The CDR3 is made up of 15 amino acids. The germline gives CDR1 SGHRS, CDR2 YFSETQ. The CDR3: CASSFSAIGGNEQFF. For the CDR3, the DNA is TGCGCCAGCAGCTTTTCCGCCATAGGGGGAAATGAGCAGTTCTTC.

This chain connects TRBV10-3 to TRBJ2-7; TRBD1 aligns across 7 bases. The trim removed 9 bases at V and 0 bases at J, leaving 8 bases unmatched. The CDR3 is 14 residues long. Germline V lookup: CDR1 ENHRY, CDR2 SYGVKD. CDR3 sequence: CAIRRGGSSYEQYF. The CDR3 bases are TGTGCCATACGGCGAGGGGGCAGCTCCTACGAGCAGTACTTC.

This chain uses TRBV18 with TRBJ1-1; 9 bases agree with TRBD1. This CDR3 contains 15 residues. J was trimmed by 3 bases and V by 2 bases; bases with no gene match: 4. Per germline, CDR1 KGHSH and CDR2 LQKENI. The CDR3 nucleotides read TGTGCCAGCTCACCATTACAGGGGGCGGACACTGAAGCTTTCTTT. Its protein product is CASSPLQGADTEAFF.

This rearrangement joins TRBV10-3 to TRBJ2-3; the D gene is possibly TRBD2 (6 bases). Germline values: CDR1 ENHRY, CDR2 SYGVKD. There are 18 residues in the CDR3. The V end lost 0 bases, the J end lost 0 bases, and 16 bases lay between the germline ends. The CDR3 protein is CAISESRAAGTSTDTQYF. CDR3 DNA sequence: TGTGCCATCAGTGAGTCGAGGGCGGCAGGGACTAGCACAGATACGCAGTATTTT.

CDR3 coding DNA: TGCGCCAGCAGCCAAGTCAATATTGTAGAATACAATGAGCAGTTCTTC. This translates into CASSQVNIVEYNEQFF. The genes are TRBV4-1 and TRBJ2-1; D is unresolved. Germline V lookup: CDR1 MGHRA, CDR2 YSYEKL. This CDR3 has 16 residues. The V end was cut by 1 base, the J end by 4 bases, with 14 bases between.

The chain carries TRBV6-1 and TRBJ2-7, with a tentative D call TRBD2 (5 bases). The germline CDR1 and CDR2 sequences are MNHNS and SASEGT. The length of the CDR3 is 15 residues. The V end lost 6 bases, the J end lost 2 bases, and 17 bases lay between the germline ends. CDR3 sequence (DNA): TGTGCCAGCAGACCGACTACCCATAGACCCTACGAGCAGTACTTC. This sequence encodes CASRPTTHRPYEQYF.

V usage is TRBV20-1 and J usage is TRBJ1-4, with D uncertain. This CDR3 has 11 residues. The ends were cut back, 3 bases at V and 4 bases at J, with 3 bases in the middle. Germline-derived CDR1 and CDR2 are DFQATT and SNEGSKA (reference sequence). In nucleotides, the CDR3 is TGCAGTGCTAGCGGTAATGAAAAACTGTTTTTT. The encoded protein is CSASGNEKLFF.

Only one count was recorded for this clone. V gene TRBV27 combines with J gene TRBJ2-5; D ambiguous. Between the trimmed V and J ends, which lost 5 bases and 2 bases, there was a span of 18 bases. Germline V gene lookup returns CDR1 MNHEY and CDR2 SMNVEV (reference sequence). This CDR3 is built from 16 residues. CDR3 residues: CASSATIRTAQETQYF. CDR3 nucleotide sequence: TGTGCCAGCAGTGCCACGATCAGGACGGCTCAAGAGACCCAGTACTTC.

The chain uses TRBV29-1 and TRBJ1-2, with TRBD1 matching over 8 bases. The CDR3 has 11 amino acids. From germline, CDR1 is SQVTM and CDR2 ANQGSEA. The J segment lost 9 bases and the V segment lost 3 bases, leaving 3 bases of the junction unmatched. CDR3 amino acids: CSVDDRGRYTF. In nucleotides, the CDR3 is TGCAGCGTTGATGACAGGGGCCGCTACACCTTC.

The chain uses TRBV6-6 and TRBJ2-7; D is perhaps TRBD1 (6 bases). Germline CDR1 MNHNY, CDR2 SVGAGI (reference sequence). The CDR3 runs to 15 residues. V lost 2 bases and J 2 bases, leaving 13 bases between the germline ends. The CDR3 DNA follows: TGTGCCAGCAGTTACCCTACAGGGCGTCCCTACGAGCAGTACTTC. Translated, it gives CASSYPTGRPYEQYF.